The T cell receptor beta chain described here comes from a study of blood T cell repertoires in COVID-19. Turning to the study itself: The United States, Italy and Spain supplied acute and convalescent COVID-19 samples.

Participants were aged about 18 to 90 years, lived in roughly 23 US areas, and enrolled virtually. Clinical histories supplied by participants themselves formed the basis of cohort assignment. Repertoires were generated with immunoSEQ multiplex PCR, while TCRdb's copy carries only in-frame clones and drops some. The repertoire holds about 220,000 clones, around 88% seen once, with 14% to 15% in the top ten. This CDR3 spans 16 amino acids. Germline CDR1 SEHNR, CDR2 FQNEAQ (reference sequence). Germline trimming cut 5 bases from V and 2 bases from J; bases unmatched to any gene: 7. The J gene is TRBJ1-2, the V gene TRBV7-9; the match to TRBD1 covers 11 bases. The sequence was obtained from a woman between 45 and 60 years old with acute COVID-19. Source material: PBMCs or T cells enriched from blood (not recorded which). CDR3 bases: TGTGCCAGCAGCCTACGGACAGGGGGCGCGAACTATGGCTACACCTTC. Protein sequence: CASSLRTGGANYGYTF.